This entry lists 18 T cell receptor beta chains sequenced from one sample in a study of T cell changes during pregnancy in multiple sclerosis (dated by TCRdb to the late 2010s). Receptors were amplified or captured by the immunoSEQ multiplex PCR assay. The clones in this table, taken by TCRdb from immuneACCESS, are in-frame only. Not every clone is retained; where verified, under half of the shortfall comes from an unresolved V gene, and the cause of the rest is unknown. In all, the sample holds roughly 80,000 clones, and roughly 90% of those were seen once. The leading ten clones occupy under 2.5% of the sample. The source was peripheral blood, collected before pregnancy. All receptors come from a female donor with multiple sclerosis, enrolled in a pregnancy study.

The V gene is TRBV6-1, the J gene TRBJ1-5, with a possible D match to TRBD1 (6 bases). The CDR3 has 15 residues. CDR1 and CDR2 (germline): MNHNS, SASEGT. The V gene lost 7 bases and the J gene lost 3 bases, with 16 bases spanning the gap. The CDR3 sequence: CASNGQFRTNQPQHF. DNA for the CDR3: TGTGCCAGCAACGGACAGTTCAGAACCAATCAGCCCCAGCATTTT.

The gene calls are TRBV19 and TRBJ2-7; D is uncertain. Germline CDR1 LNHDA, CDR2 SQIVND (reference sequence). The length of the CDR3 is 14 residues. The ends were cut back, 2 bases at V and 4 bases at J, with 12 bases in the middle. The CDR3 region is CASSIRHGDYEQYF. The DNA of the CDR3 is TGTGCCAGTAGTATACGACACGGCGATTACGAGCAGTACTTC.

V usage is TRBV4-2 and J usage is TRBJ2-1, with 11 bases matching TRBD2. J was trimmed by 8 bases and V by 0 bases; bases with no gene match: 6. The CDR3 is 16 residues long. CDR1 LGHNA and CDR2 YNFKEQ come from the germline V gene. CDR3: CASSQDIAGGWDEQFF. CDR3 DNA sequence: TGTGCCAGCAGCCAAGATATAGCGGGGGGGTGGGATGAGCAGTTCTTC.

This chain links TRBV6-1 with TRBJ2-7; D remains unclear. The CDR3 runs to 13 residues. V was clipped by 6 bases and J by 2 bases, with 11 bases between them. Germline V gives CDR1 MNHNS, CDR2 SASEGT. CDR3 sequence reads: CASSLGPTYEQYF. The CDR3 region has the DNA TGTGCCAGCAGCCTAGGCCCCACCTACGAGCAGTACTTC.

This chain's CDR3 is CASSIGRVNEQFF. DNA for the CDR3: TGTGCCAGTAGTATAGGCAGGGTCAATGAGCAGTTCTTC. The gene calls are TRBV19 and TRBJ2-1; possible D gene TRBD1, 5 bases. V was clipped by 1 base and J by 6 bases, with 7 bases between them. Germline loops: CDR1 LNHDA, CDR2 SQIVND (reference sequence). The CDR3 is made up of 13 amino acids.

The genes are TRBV5-4 and TRBJ2-7, with 9 positions matching TRBD1. Germline loops: CDR1 SGHNT, CDR2 YYREEE (reference sequence). The CDR3 sequence is 16 residues long. Trimming removed 4 bases from V and 1 base from J; junction bases left unmatched: 9. The CDR3 sequence: CASSQPLGQGSYEQYF. In nucleotides, the CDR3 is TGTGCCAGCAGCCAACCGTTGGGACAGGGATCCTACGAGCAGTACTTC.

This chain uses TRBV18 with TRBJ2-3; 13 positions agree with TRBD2. V shed 4 bases and J 5 bases; nucleotides not matched to a gene: 6. CDR3 length: 16 amino acids. In germline, CDR1 is KGHSH, CDR2 LQKENI. The CDR3 protein is CASSQTSGGAGDTQYF. CDR3 bases: TGTGCCAGCTCACAAACTAGCGGGGGGGCTGGAGATACGCAGTATTTT.

This clone was observed a single time. The V gene is TRBV7-2, the J gene TRBJ2-7; possible D gene TRBD2, 5 bases. Germline CDR1 is SGHTA and CDR2 is FQGNSA. This CDR3 comprises 14 residues. V lost 1 base and J lost 0, with 7 bases in between. CDR3 sequence: CASSLDTSSYEQYF. CDR3 sequence (DNA): TGTGCCAGCAGCTTAGATACTAGCTCCTACGAGCAGTACTTC.

The chain couples TRBV5-4 to TRBJ2-7; 8 nucleotides match TRBD1. Per the germline V gene, CDR1 is SGHNT and CDR2 is YYREEE (reference sequence). The CDR3 totals 16 residues. J was trimmed by 6 bases and V by 4 bases; bases with no gene match: 15. The CDR3: CASSPHFDRGLAEQYF. The CDR3 nucleotides read TGTGCCAGCAGCCCCCACTTTGACAGGGGCCTAGCCGAGCAGTACTTC.

V and J are TRBV5-1 and TRBJ2-7, with D maybe TRBD1 (6 bases). CDR1 is SGHRS, CDR2 YFSETQ, per germline. Deletions cut 2 bases from V and 5 bases from J, with 17 bases between. The CDR3 length is 15 residues. DNA for the CDR3: TGCGCCAGCAGCTTAGCCGCTCACAGGGAGCACGAGCAGTACTTC. Amino acids: CASSLAAHREHEQYF.

The V gene is TRBV7-2, the J gene TRBJ1-2; 7 bases are shared with TRBD1. The CDR3 covers 14 residues. Losses at the gene ends were 5 bases for V and 2 bases for J; bases not matched to a gene: 5. CDR1 and CDR2 (germline): SGHTA, FQGNSA. CDR3 nucleotides: TGTGCCAGCAGCCCACGGACAGGCAACTATGGCTACACCTTC. Its protein product is CASSPRTGNYGYTF. Full variable domain (outside the CDR3, taken from reference TRBV7-2 and TRBJ1-2): GAGVSQSPSNKVTEKGKDVELRCDPISGHTALYWYRQSLGQGLEFLIYFQGNSAPDKSGLPSDRFSAERTGGSVSTLTIQRTQQEDSAVYLCASSPRTGNYGYTFGSGTRLTVV.

Details on this clone: Other nucleotide sequences in the sample specify the same CDR3. The V and J genes are TRBV7-2 and TRBJ2-7; 9 bases are shared with TRBD2. The CDR3 is made up of 15 amino acids. Germline-derived CDR1 and CDR2 are SGHTA and FQGNSA. V lost 1 base, J lost 2 bases, and 3 bases stayed unmatched. The CDR3 loop reads CASSLGAGGPYEQYF. The CDR3, as DNA: TGTGCCAGCAGCTTAGGAGCGGGAGGACCCTACGAGCAGTACTTC.

The table lists this clone with a few counts. The chain links TRBV2 to TRBJ1-6; 7 nucleotides agree with TRBD1. CDR3 size: 12 residues. In germline, CDR1 is SNHLY, CDR2 FYNNEI. The trim removed 10 bases at V and 8 bases at J, leaving 5 bases unmatched. The CDR3 loop is CAISDRYSPLHF. CDR3 in DNA: TGTGCCATTTCGGACAGGTATTCACCCCTCCACTTT.

The V gene is TRBV7-2, the J gene TRBJ2-5; 7 nucleotides align to TRBD2. In germline, CDR1 is SGHTA, CDR2 FQGNSA. The CDR3 has 16 residues. V trimming: 0 bases; J trimming: 1 base; junction bases outside the gene matches: 5. The CDR3 reads CASSLARGLGQETQYF. The CDR3 DNA reads TGTGCCAGCAGCTTAGCGAGAGGACTAGGCCAAGAGACCCAGTACTTC.

V and J are TRBV18 and TRBJ2-7, with TRBD2 as a possible D gene (5 bases). This CDR3 contains 14 residues. Germline lookup yields CDR1 KGHSH and CDR2 LQKENI. V was clipped by 2 bases and J by 1 base, with 9 bases between them. CDR3 residues: CASSPGRGSYEQYF. The CDR3 DNA sequence: TGTGCCAGCTCACCAGGGCGAGGGTCCTACGAGCAGTACTTC.

A few counts support this clone. The chain combines TRBV9 with TRBJ1-1, with D perhaps TRBD1 (5 bases). CDR1 is SGDLS, CDR2 YYNGEE, per germline. The CDR3 loop spans 15 amino acids. Trimming pared 0 bases from V and 1 base from J, leaving 10 bases between. In nucleotides, the CDR3 is TGTGCCAGCAGCGTAGTTGGAGGGGCGAACACTGAAGCTTTCTTT. Amino acids: CASSVVGGANTEAFF.

In the case of this clone: This same CDR3 is encoded by further DNA sequences in the sample. The chain uses TRBV5-1 and TRBJ2-1, with D maybe TRBD1 (7 bases). Trimming pared 0 bases from V and 3 bases from J, leaving 10 bases between. CDR1 and CDR2 (germline): SGHRS, YFSETQ. CDR3 length: 15 residues. The CDR3, as DNA: TGCGCCAGCAGCTTGGGGCAGGGGGGCTACAATGAGCAGTTCTTC. It is translated as CASSLGQGGYNEQFF.

The V gene is TRBV4-3, the J gene TRBJ2-3; TRBD2 agrees at 9 bases. The V segment lost 0 bases and the J segment 7 bases; nucleotides outside the gene matches: 5. This CDR3 is built from 15 residues. Germline V gene sequence: CDR1 LGHNA, CDR2 YSLEER. The CDR3 loop is CASSQDASGAYTQYF. In DNA form, the CDR3 reads TGCGCCAGCAGCCAAGATGCTAGCGGGGCTTATACGCAGTATTTT.